This T cell receptor beta chain was captured in a study of shared clonotypes between healthy human individuals. Libraries were prepared by immunoSEQ multiplex PCR; TCRdb keeps only in-frame clonotypes and omits some of them. This repertoire shows over a million clones, about 70% found once; its top ten account for approximately 1.5%. Every one of the donors was a Caucasian adult that lived in Nashville, Tennessee. The investigators split CD4+ cells into a CD45RA+ naive subset and a CD45RA-negative memory subset. Overall study results and limits: Around 5.4% of naive CD4 clonotypes were common to a few donors. Generation probability values for non-shared clonotypes were lower than those for clonotypes shared by all four donors.

V dropped 4 bases and J dropped 5 bases, with 10 bases sitting between them. The CDR3 covers 12 residues. Per germline, CDR1 SGHRS and CDR2 YFSETQ. For this clone: No antigen is known for it.

Sample: memory CD4+ T cells sorted from blood. Specified subset: CD45RA-negative fraction. The gene calls are TRBV5-1 and TRBJ2-7; D gene unclear. This clonotype was sampled from a young man in good health. The CDR3 loop reads CASSPSPNEQYF. The CDR3 coding sequence is TGCGCCAGCAGCCCTTCCCCAAACGAGCAGTACTTC.